Listed here are 20 T cell receptor beta chains from one sample, sequenced in a study of T cells in localized non-small cell lung cancer. Sequencing used immunoSEQ multiplex PCR; TCRdb keeps in-frame clones, though not all of them. The table lists 41,000 or so clones, about 90% of them singletons. The material was peripheral blood, obtained before any cancer treatment. The origin of the receptors is a female donor older than 55 with stage I squamous cell lung carcinoma.

The chain joins TRBV19 to TRBJ2-2; 9 nucleotides agree with TRBD2. With 5 bases clipped from V and 1 base from J, the junction kept 2 bases outside the gene matches. The CDR3 covers 15 residues. Germline V CDR1 and CDR2: LNHDA, SQIVND (reference sequence). The CDR3 protein is CASSATSGNTGELFF. The CDR3 DNA reads TGTGCCAGTAGTGCGACTAGCGGGAACACCGGGGAGCTGTTTTTT.

V is TRBV27 and J is TRBJ1-5; 8 bases map to TRBD1. Losses at the gene ends were 10 bases for V and 5 bases for J; bases not matched to a gene: 10. CDR3 length: 14 amino acids. Germline V gene data show CDR1 as MNHEY and CDR2 as SMNVEV (reference sequence). The CDR3 loop reads CAIAPQGAHQPQHF. In DNA form, the CDR3 reads TGTGCCATCGCCCCCCAGGGGGCTCATCAGCCCCAGCATTTT.

The chain is built from TRBV27 and TRBJ1-2, with D tentatively TRBD1 (6 bases). Trimming removed 2 bases at V and 1 base at J, with 8 bases between. This CDR3 spans 14 amino acids. Per the germline V gene, CDR1 is MNHEY and CDR2 is SMNVEV (reference sequence). CDR3 in DNA: TGTGCCAGCAGTTTAACGGACAGTAACTATGGCTACACCTTC. Translating it yields CASSLTDSNYGYTF.

This chain connects TRBV28 to TRBJ1-3; no clear D gene. Germline V gene data show CDR1 as MDHEN and CDR2 as SYDVKM. Trimming cost V 7 bases and J 5 bases, with 12 bases left between them. The length of the CDR3 is 13 residues. The CDR3 bases are TGTGCCAGCACAACGTCCACCCGAAACACCATATATTTT. It specifies CASTTSTRNTIYF.

There are a few counts of this clone. V usage is TRBV27 and J usage is TRBJ2-7, with D hard to call. This CDR3 has 14 residues. The germline V gene has CDR1 MNHEY and CDR2 SMNVEV (reference sequence). Trimming stripped 2 bases from V and 7 bases from J, with 15 bases between. CDR3 DNA sequence: TGTGCCAGCAGTTTAAAACAGTATCATGGGGAGCAGTACTTC. This encodes CASSLKQYHGEQYF.

The V gene is TRBV29-1, the J gene TRBJ2-4; D is tentatively TRBD1 or TRBD2 (6 bases each). Trimming removed 5 bases at V and 8 bases at J, with 13 bases between. In germline, CDR1 is SQVTM, CDR2 ANQGSEA. The length of the CDR3 is 12 residues. CDR3 in amino acids: CSVTPGADIQYF. The CDR3 DNA follows: TGCAGCGTTACCCCGGGGGCGGACATTCAGTACTTC.

This rearrangement joins TRBV2 to TRBJ2-1; 9 bases line up with TRBD2. V gave up 3 bases and J gave up 6 bases; unmatched junction bases: 3. Germline values: CDR1 SNHLY, CDR2 FYNNEI. The CDR3 has 14 amino acids. The CDR3 sequence is CASSEREGFNEQFF. The CDR3 coding sequence is TGTGCCAGCAGTGAGCGGGAGGGCTTCAATGAGCAGTTCTTC.

The chain links TRBV5-1 to TRBJ1-1, with no clear D. The CDR3 extends over 13 amino acids. Trimming removed 6 bases at V and 2 bases at J, with 11 bases between. CDR1 is SGHRS and CDR2 is YFSETQ in the germline V gene. Written as DNA, the CDR3 is TGCGCCAGCATGGACCAGCAAAACACTGAAGCTTTCTTT. This codes for CASMDQQNTEAFF.

In this sample, this clone turned up once. V is TRBV5-1 and J is TRBJ1-5, with 7 bases matching TRBD1. Germline CDR1 is SGHRS and CDR2 is YFSETQ. V lost 4 bases and J lost 7; bases outside the gene matches: 8. The CDR3 consists of 14 residues. CDR3: CASSHTGAGQPQHF. The CDR3, as DNA: TGCGCCAGCAGCCACACAGGGGCCGGGCAGCCCCAGCATTTT.

The genes are TRBV7-2 and TRBJ2-4; 7 bases fit TRBD1. The CDR3 runs 16 residues. Per germline, CDR1 SGHTA and CDR2 FQGNSA. V lost 4 bases to trimming and J lost 4 bases; unmatched junction nucleotides: 10. CDR3 nucleotide sequence: TGTGCCAGCAGCTCCCCGGGTGGGGGACAGAAAAACATTCAGTACTTC. Translation: CASSSPGGGQKNIQYF.

The genes are TRBV5-4 and TRBJ2-5, with D uncertain. The CDR3 loop spans 15 amino acids. Germline V gene sequence: CDR1 SGHNT, CDR2 YYREEE (reference sequence). With 0 bases removed from V and 4 bases from J, the gap between germline ends came to 13 bases. DNA for the CDR3: TGTGCCAGCAGCTTGGAGGGCGGCCGCGTAGAGACCCAGTACTTC. It is translated as CASSLEGGRVETQYF.

This chain links TRBV5-1 with TRBJ2-1; 15 nucleotides line up with TRBD2. The CDR3 spans 17 residues. The V gene end was trimmed by 5 bases and the J gene end by 5 bases; junction bases not matched to a gene: 8. Germline V gives CDR1 SGHRS, CDR2 YFSETQ. CDR3 sequence: CASSSGTSGRRNNEQFF. CDR3 bases: TGCGCCAGCAGTTCCGGGACTAGCGGGAGGAGGAACAATGAGCAGTTCTTC.

The chain carries TRBV5-5 and TRBJ2-1; perhaps D is TRBD1 or TRBD2 (5 bases each). Germline V gene data show CDR1 as SGHKS and CDR2 as YYEKEE (reference sequence). There are 15 residues in the CDR3. Deletions cut 4 bases from V and 5 bases from J, with 16 bases between. The CDR3 DNA is TGTGCCAGCAGCCTAACCGGGACCAAGGACAATGAGCAGTTCTTC. As protein: CASSLTGTKDNEQFF.

The chain employs TRBV7-9 and TRBJ2-5, with 12 nucleotides matching TRBD1. In germline, CDR1 is SEHNR, CDR2 FQNEAQ (reference sequence). Trimming took 6 bases from V and 1 from J; bases not matched to a gene: 6. This CDR3 spans 16 amino acids. CDR3 sequence: CASRHRDRGPQETQYF. The CDR3 bases are TGTGCCAGCAGACACCGGGACAGGGGGCCCCAAGAGACCCAGTACTTC. Using reference TRBV7-9 and TRBJ2-5 for the parts outside the CDR3, the full variable domain is DTGVSQNPRHKITKRGQNVTFRCDPISEHNRLYWYRQTLGQGPEFLTYFQNEAQLEKSRLLSDRFSAERPKGSFSTLEIQRTEQGDSAMYLCASRHRDRGPQETQYFGPGTRLLVL.

With regard to this clone: The sample holds other DNA sequences that translate to the same CDR3. The CDR3 here is CASSPQETQYF. The DNA of the CDR3 is TGTGCCAGCTCACCCCAAGAGACCCAGTACTTC. The chain couples TRBV18 to TRBJ2-5; D is unresolved. Trimming pared 3 bases from V and 1 base from J, leaving 0 bases between. The germline V gene has CDR1 KGHSH and CDR2 LQKENI. The CDR3 totals 11 residues. The whole variable domain, remainder taken from reference TRBV18 and TRBJ2-5, is NAGVMQNPRHLVRRRGQEARLRCSPMKGHSHVYWYRQLPEEGLKFMVYLQKENIIDESGMPKERFSAEFPKEGPSILRIQQVVRGDSAAYFCASSPQETQYFGPGTRLLVL.

This chain joins TRBV21-1 and TRBJ2-7; the table names TRBD2, a call not compared with the DNA. TRBV21-1 is annotated as a pseudogene. This CDR3 is 19 amino acids long. The DNA for the CDR3 is TGTGCCAGCAGCAAAAGCCGAAGCGGGAACGGCATCGAACGATCCGAGCAGTACTTC. The encoded protein is CASSKSRSGNGIERSEQYF.

The chain is built from TRBV7-3 and TRBJ2-3; 7 nucleotides agree with TRBD2. The V and J ends lost 0 bases and 12 bases, in that order; junction bases with no gene match: 6. Germline-derived CDR1 and CDR2 are SGHTA and FQGTGA. The CDR3 length is 13 residues. The CDR3 protein is CASSLTLSGIQYF. CDR3 nucleotides: TGTGCCAGCAGCTTAACCCTCAGCGGGATCCAGTATTTT.

This clone was detected a few times. This sequence joins TRBV6-1 and TRBJ2-3; possible D gene TRBD2, 6 bases. V lost 6 bases, J lost 0 bases, and 7 bases lay in between. Germline V gives CDR1 MNHNS, CDR2 SASEGT. The CDR3 is 13 residues long. The DNA of the CDR3 is TGTGCCAGCAGGGGGACTAGCACAGATACGCAGTATTTT. Protein product: CASRGTSTDTQYF.

The V and J genes are TRBV7-3 and TRBJ2-3; D tentatively reads TRBD1 or TRBD2 (5 bases each). The V end lost 5 bases, the J end lost 1 base, and 10 bases lay between the germline ends. This CDR3 comprises 14 residues. Germline V gene data show CDR1 as SGHTA and CDR2 as FQGTGA. For the CDR3, the DNA is TGTGCCAGCAGCCCACTGGGGGGCACAGATACGCAGTATTTT. Protein sequence: CASSPLGGTDTQYF.

DNA for the CDR3: TGTGCCAGCAGCTTAGGCGGGGACCCCTTTTTT. Its translation is CASSLGGDPFF. This chain connects TRBV7-9 to TRBJ2-2, with D maybe TRBD2 (6 bases). Germline V CDR1 and CDR2: SEHNR, FQNEAQ (reference sequence). V lost 1 base, J lost 17 bases, and 11 bases lay in between. This CDR3 has 11 amino acids.